The 26 T cell receptor beta chains in this list originate from one sample, sequenced in a study of blood T cell repertoires in COVID-19. Only in-frame clones appear in the TCRdb table, and some are missing; sequencing was by immunoSEQ multiplex PCR. Among 350,000 or so clones listed, less than 90% were seen once. The sequencing input was PBMCs or T cells enriched from blood (not recorded which). These receptors came from a woman aged 25 to 39 who had recovered from COVID-19.

This sequence joins TRBV7-2 and TRBJ1-5; 7 bases line up with TRBD1. CDR3 length equals 16 residues. Trimming at V came to 1 base and at J to 4 bases, leaving 7 bases not matched to a gene. Germline CDR1 reads SGHTA; CDR2 reads FQGNSA. CDR3 sequence (DNA): TGTGCCAGCAGCTTAGACGGGACAGTCCGGAATCAGCCCCAGCATTTT. Encoded protein: CASSLDGTVRNQPQHF.

The genes are TRBV11-2 and TRBJ1-2, with 8 bases aligning to TRBD1. V shed 4 bases, J shed 8 bases, and the junction held 6 bases outside the gene matches. Germline CDR1 reads SGHAT; CDR2 reads FQNNGV. The CDR3 covers 13 residues. CDR3 protein: CASSSLDRDGYTF. The CDR3 DNA sequence: TGTGCCAGCAGCTCTCTGGACAGGGACGGCTACACCTTC.

The chain uses TRBV5-1 and TRBJ1-6; TRBD1 aligns across 8 bases. The junction had 10 bases not matched to a gene; V was cut back by 7 bases and J by 13 bases. The CDR3 is 13 residues long. Germline lookup yields CDR1 SGHRS and CDR2 YFSETQ. CDR3 loop: CASRQGTDSPLHF. The CDR3 nucleotides read TGCGCCAGCCGACAGGGGACCGACTCTCCCCTCCACTTT.

J is TRBJ1-4 and V is TRBV29-1; perhaps TRBD1 as D (6 bases). The CDR3 has 14 residues. Between the trimmed V and J ends, which lost 4 bases and 5 bases, there was a span of 14 bases. Germline V gives CDR1 SQVTM, CDR2 ANQGSEA. CDR3 protein: CSVGGGGGNEKLFF. CDR3 nucleotides: TGCAGCGTTGGGGGGGGCGGCGGGAATGAAAAACTGTTTTTT. The whole variable domain, remainder taken from reference TRBV29-1 and TRBJ1-4, is SAVISQKPSRDICQRGTSLTIQCQVDSQVTMMFWYRQQPGQSLTLIATANQGSEATYESGFVIDKFPISRPNLTFSTLTVSNMSPEDSSIYLCSVGGGGGNEKLFFGSGTQLSVL.

The chain employs TRBV21-1 and TRBJ1-4; the D segment call TRBD1 is taken from the table without a DNA check. TRBV21-1 corresponds to a pseudogene. The CDR3 sequence is 14 residues long. The CDR3, as DNA: TGTGCCAGCAGAGGACAGAGAACTAATGAAAAACTGTTTTTT. This sequence encodes CASRGQRTNEKLFF.

The chain uses TRBV10-2 and TRBJ1-6, with TRBD1 identical over 9 bases. After removal of 6 bases from V and 13 bases from J, the junction contained 7 bases not matched to a gene. Germline loops: CDR1 WSHSY, CDR2 SAAADI. This CDR3 is built from 13 residues. As DNA, the CDR3 is TGCGCCAGCAGGGGGACAGGGCTGGTCCCCCTCCACTTT. This codes for CASRGTGLVPLHF.

As regards this clone: The DNA is omitted, as the CDR3 cannot be located on it reliably, and the CDR3 follows TCRdb's listing. This chain uses TRBV10-1 with TRBJ1-1. Germline values: CDR1 WNHNN, CDR2 SYGVQD (reference sequence). The CDR3 is made up of 16 amino acids, end residues included. CDR3 sequence reads: CASILGAPSVDTEAFF.

The chain joins TRBV2 to TRBJ1-1; a weak D match, TRBD1 (5 bases). The CDR3 has 15 residues. V gave up 3 bases and J gave up 4 bases, with 15 bases separating them. CDR1 is SNHLY, CDR2 FYNNEI, per germline. The CDR3 nucleotides read TGTGCCAGCAGTGACGGGGGGGAACGGAGCACTGAAGCTTTCTTT. This gives the protein CASSDGGERSTEAFF. Using reference TRBV2 and TRBJ1-1 for the parts outside the CDR3, the full variable domain is EPEVTQTPSHQVTQMGQEVILRCVPISNHLYFYWYRQILGQKVEFLVSFYNNEISEKSEIFDDQFSVERPDGSNFTLKIRSTKLEDSAMYFCASSDGGERSTEAFFGQGTRLTVV.

The chain is built from TRBV19 and TRBJ2-5; the D gene is possibly TRBD1 (6 bases). The CDR3 loop spans 15 amino acids. Trimming pared 4 bases from V and 2 bases from J, leaving 14 bases between. CDR1 is LNHDA and CDR2 is SQIVND in the germline V gene (reference sequence). In nucleotides, the CDR3 is TGTGCCAGTAGTAGGGGGCAGGCTGAACAAGAGACCCAGTACTTC. Translated: CASSRGQAEQETQYF.

The rearrangement links TRBV6-6 to TRBJ2-7, with D unresolved. Germline V gene sequence: CDR1 MNHNY, CDR2 SVGAGI (reference sequence). The CDR3 extends over 11 amino acids. Trimming left V 8 bases short and J 5 bases short, with 10 bases between. The DNA for the CDR3 is TGTGCCAGCGGCGAGGTCCACGAGCAGTACTTC. This translates into CASGEVHEQYF.

The chain couples TRBV6-5 to TRBJ1-3; 9 nucleotides align to TRBD1. Germline-derived CDR1 and CDR2 are MNHEY and SVGAGI. Trimming cost V 8 bases and J 2 bases; bases outside gene matches: 4. The CDR3 length is 14 residues. Written as DNA, the CDR3 is TGTGCCAGCGCGGACAGGGGTGCTGGAAACACCATATATTTT. Protein: CASADRGAGNTIYF.

The rearrangement uses TRBV9 and TRBJ1-2; TRBD1 matches 7 bases. Losses at the gene ends were 4 bases for V and 0 bases for J; bases not matched to a gene: 15. Germline-derived CDR1 and CDR2 are SGDLS and YYNGEE. The CDR3 has 18 residues. The CDR3 nucleotides read TGTGCCAGCAGCTCCCGACCCGGGACAGCTCTGACTAACTATGGCTACACCTTC. Its protein is CASSSRPGTALTNYGYTF.

V usage is TRBV7-9 and J usage is TRBJ1-1, with D possibly being TRBD1 (5 bases). The germline V gene has CDR1 SEHNR and CDR2 FQNEAQ (reference sequence). The CDR3 totals 14 residues. V lost 3 bases and J lost 5, with 13 bases in between. CDR3 coding DNA: TGTGCCAGCAGCTTCCAGGGCGGGGGGACTGAAGCTTTCTTT. It codes for CASSFQGGGTEAFF.

The chain couples TRBV5-1 to TRBJ1-5; 7 nucleotides line up with TRBD1. With V trimmed by 4 bases and J by 7 bases, 11 bases remained unmatched. The germline V gene encodes CDR1 SGHRS and CDR2 YFSETQ. The CDR3 covers 15 residues. In DNA, the CDR3 is TGCGCCAGCAGCCAAACAGGGGCGTCCAGCCAGCCCCAGCATTTT. It encodes CASSQTGASSQPQHF.

This chain links TRBV10-3 with TRBJ2-4; tentative D call: TRBD1 (6 bases). This CDR3 region has 19 residues. V shed 2 bases and J shed 0 bases, with 20 bases lying between them. Germline values: CDR1 ENHRY, CDR2 SYGVKD. In DNA, the CDR3 is TGTGCCATCAGTGAGCCCCCTCTTACAGGGATCCTAGCCAAAAACATTCAGTACTTC. This codes for CAISEPPLTGILAKNIQYF.

The V and J genes are TRBV7-9 and TRBJ1-4, with D possibly being TRBD1 (5 bases). The CDR3 runs to 16 residues. Trimming left V 1 base short and J 11 bases short, with 20 bases between. From germline, CDR1 is SEHNR and CDR2 FQNEAQ (reference sequence). As DNA, the CDR3 is TGTGCCAGCAGCTTAGTTGTCGGGGCCGGAAGCGGGAAACTGTTTTTT. It yields the protein CASSLVVGAGSGKLFF.

This rearrangement joins TRBV4-2 to TRBJ1-1, with TRBD1 matching over 10 bases. Trimming at V came to 4 bases and at J to 1 base, leaving 3 bases not matched to a gene. Germline CDR1 and CDR2: LGHNA and YNFKEQ. The CDR3 loop spans 15 amino acids. CDR3 sequence: CASSPRTGGNTEAFF. The CDR3 DNA reads as TGTGCCAGCAGCCCTAGGACAGGGGGGAACACTGAAGCTTTCTTT.

J is TRBJ2-7 and V is TRBV11-2, with 7 bases that match TRBD1. The CDR3 contains 14 residues. The V and J ends lost 5 bases and 1 base, in that order; junction bases with no gene match: 5. CDR1 and CDR2 from the germline V gene are SGHAT and FQNNGV. Written as DNA, the CDR3 is TGTGCCAGCAGCGCGGACAGGTTGTCCTACGAGCAGTACTTC. Translating it yields CASSADRLSYEQYF.

The chain carries TRBV2 and TRBJ2-3, with D possibly matching TRBD1 (5 bases). Germline V gene lookup returns CDR1 SNHLY and CDR2 FYNNEI. Trimming removed 3 bases at V and 2 bases at J, with 12 bases between. The CDR3 is 15 residues long. For the CDR3, the DNA is TGTGCCAGCAGTGATCCAGGGCGATCCACAGATACGCAGTATTTT. This translates into CASSDPGRSTDTQYF.

The chain recombines TRBV27 with TRBJ2-5, with TRBD2 matching over 15 bases. Trimming at V came to 2 bases and at J to 4 bases, leaving 5 bases not matched to a gene. The CDR3 is 17 residues long. Germline V CDR1 and CDR2: MNHEY, SMNVEV (reference sequence). CDR3 amino acids: CASSLRGLAGGPETQYF. The CDR3 nucleotides are TGTGCCAGCAGTTTACGCGGACTAGCGGGGGGGCCAGAGACCCAGTACTTC.

The V and J genes are TRBV13 and TRBJ2-1; weak D call: TRBD1 (5 bases). V lost 2 bases and J 7 bases, leaving 15 bases between the germline ends. This CDR3 is built from 15 residues. CDR1 and CDR2 from the germline V gene are PRHDT and FYEKMQ (reference sequence). CDR3 loop: CASSLRGKHRNEQFF. The CDR3 region has the DNA TGTGCCAGCAGCTTAAGGGGAAAACACCGAAATGAGCAGTTCTTC.

The J gene is TRBJ1-2, the V gene TRBV9, with D unresolved. V gave up 0 bases and J gave up 8 bases, with 8 bases separating them. CDR1 is SGDLS and CDR2 is YYNGEE in the germline V gene. This CDR3 has 12 residues. CDR3 region: CASSVGLGGYTF. CDR3 in DNA: TGTGCCAGCAGCGTAGGACTCGGGGGCTACACCTTC. Supplemented by reference TRBV9 and TRBJ1-2, the full variable domain reads DSGVTQTPKHLITATGQRVTLRCSPRSGDLSVYWYQQSLDQGLQFLIQYYNGEERAKGNILERFSAQQFPDLHSELNLSSLELGDSALYFCASSVGLGGYTFGSGTRLTVV.

The CDR3 protein is CARATFSPISYNEQFF. The CDR3 DNA reads as TGTGCCAGAGCGACCTTTAGCCCGATCTCCTACAATGAGCAGTTCTTC. The V gene is TRBV5-3, the J gene TRBJ2-1; D not resolved. TRBV5-3 is marked as an open reading frame, function uncertain. The CDR3 consists of 16 residues. V was cut by 7 bases and J by 0 bases, with 17 bases left in between.

The rearrangement uses TRBV28 and TRBJ2-7; a possible D gene is TRBD2 (6 bases). The CDR3 has 15 amino acids. The V gene's germline CDR1 is MDHEN and CDR2 SYDVKM. The V end lost 4 bases, the J end lost 1 base, and 14 bases lay between the germline ends. The CDR3 nucleotides read TGTGCCAGCAGTTCCCCCGACGGGGGTTCCTACGAGCAGTACTTC. This sequence encodes CASSSPDGGSYEQYF. The variable domain in full, completed from reference TRBV28 and TRBJ2-7, reads DVKVTQSSRYLVKRTGEKVFLECVQDMDHENMFWYRQDPGLGLRLIYFSYDVKMKEKGDIPEGYSVSREKKERFSLILESASTNQTSMYLCASSSPDGGSYEQYFGPGTRLTVT.

This chain joins TRBV3-1 (or the pseudogene TRBV3-2) and TRBJ2-5; 11 positions match TRBD2. Germline CDR1 and CDR2: LGHDT and YNNKEL (reference sequence). V shed 1 base and J 3 bases; nucleotides not matched to a gene: 7. This CDR3 has 17 amino acids. DNA of the CDR3: TGTGCCAGCAGCCAAGGTCCTAGCGGGGGGTCGAAAGAGACCCAGTACTTC. It codes for CASSQGPSGGSKETQYF.

V is TRBV10-2 and J is TRBJ2-7, with D possibly matching TRBD2 (6 bases). In germline, CDR1 is WSHSY, CDR2 SAAADI. CDR3 size: 15 residues. The V end was cut by 4 bases, the J end by 0 bases, with 13 bases between. The DNA of the CDR3 is TGCGCCAGCAGTGTTGGCGGGAACCCCTCCTACGAGCAGTACTTC. It yields the protein CASSVGGNPSYEQYF.